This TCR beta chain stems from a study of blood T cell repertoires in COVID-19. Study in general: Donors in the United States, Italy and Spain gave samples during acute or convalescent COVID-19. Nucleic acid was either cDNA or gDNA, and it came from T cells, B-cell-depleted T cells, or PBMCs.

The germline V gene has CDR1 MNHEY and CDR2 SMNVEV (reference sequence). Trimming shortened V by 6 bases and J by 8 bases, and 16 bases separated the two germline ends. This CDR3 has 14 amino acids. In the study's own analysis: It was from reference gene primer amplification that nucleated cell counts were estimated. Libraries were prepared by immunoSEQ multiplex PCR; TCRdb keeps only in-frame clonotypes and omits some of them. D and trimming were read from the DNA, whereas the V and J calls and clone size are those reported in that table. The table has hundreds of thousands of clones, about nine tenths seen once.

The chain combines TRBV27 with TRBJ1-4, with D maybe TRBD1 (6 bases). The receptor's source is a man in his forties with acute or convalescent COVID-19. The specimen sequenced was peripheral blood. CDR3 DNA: TGTGCCAGCAGCGCAGGGGCCGGTCAGGAAAAACTGTTTTTT. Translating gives CASSAGAGQEKLFF.